A single sample gave rise to the 18 T cell receptor beta chains below, sequenced in a study of blood T cells in healthy people across ages. Together with a sample-barcoded 5' primer, a J-beta primer mix was included in a second PCR lasting about 6 to 11 cycles. TCRdb reanalysed the 5' RACE reads using MiXCR and keeps one entry per CDR3 protein. The sample gives some 750,000 distinct CDR3 sequences, 20% to 25% of which show up once; under 25% is in the top ten. Sequencing was performed on blood. The receptor source for this set is a man aged 65 to 85 in good health.

The J gene is TRBJ1-5, the V gene TRBV19, with 10 bases matching TRBD1. The trim removed 3 bases at V and 3 bases at J, leaving 5 bases unmatched. This CDR3 contains 16 residues. Germline CDR1 LNHDA, CDR2 SQIVND (reference sequence). CDR3 loop: CASSMRGTGDNQPQHF. In nucleotides, the CDR3 is TGTGCCAGTAGTATGAGAGGGACAGGGGACAATCAGCCCCAGCATTTT.

Only a few counts were recorded for this clonotype. This rearrangement joins TRBV9 to TRBJ1-3, with 7 bases matching TRBD1. This CDR3 spans 15 amino acids. After removal of 3 bases from V and 0 bases from J, the junction contained 3 bases not matched to a gene. Germline V gives CDR1 SGDLS, CDR2 YYNGEE. Written as DNA, the CDR3 is TGTGCCAGCAGCGAGGGACAGTACTCTGGAAACACCATATATTTT. As protein: CASSEGQYSGNTIYF.

As concerns this clonotype: At one end the junction does not follow the germline gene, possibly because of a read error. The chain is built from TRBV20-1 and TRBJ2-5; 14 bases fit TRBD2. This CDR3 spans 19 amino acids. Per germline, CDR1 DFQATT and CDR2 SNEGSKA (reference sequence). In nucleotides, the CDR3 is TGCAGTGCTAGAGATGACATTGGGACTAGCGGGGGCCTTCAAGAGCCCCAGTACTTC. Translating it yields CSARDDIGTSGGLQEPQYF.

This clonotype has just a few counts. J is TRBJ1-4 and V is TRBV20-1, with 10 bases matching TRBD1. The J segment lost 8 bases and the V segment lost 5 bases, leaving 5 bases of the junction unmatched. Germline V gene data show CDR1 as DFQATT and CDR2 as SNEGSKA (reference sequence). The CDR3 is made up of 13 amino acids. The chain's CDR3 is CSAWTGGGEKLFF. As DNA, the CDR3 is TGCAGTGCTTGGACAGGGGGAGGCGAAAAACTGTTTTTT.

This clonotype was detected a few times. The V gene is TRBV10-3, the J gene TRBJ2-1; 7 bases match TRBD1. The CDR3 length is 14 residues. V dropped 7 bases and J dropped 4; count of bases not matched to a gene: 7. Germline lookup yields CDR1 ENHRY and CDR2 SYGVKD. The CDR3 loop reads CAIMRQGSYNEQFF. CDR3 DNA sequence: TGTGCCATCATGAGACAGGGTTCGTACAATGAGCAGTTCTTC.

This chain joins TRBV29-1 and TRBJ2-3; D ambiguous. The germline V and J ends were trimmed by 5 bases and 4 bases, with 7 bases remaining between them. Germline V gene sequence: CDR1 SQVTM, CDR2 ANQGSEA. CDR3 length: 11 amino acids. CDR3 DNA sequence: TGCAGCGTTTCTGGTCCAGATACGCAGTATTTT. Translating it yields CSVSGPDTQYF.

This clonotype has only a few counts. The rearrangement uses TRBV27 and TRBJ1-6; no clear D gene. V dropped 3 bases and J dropped 0 bases, with 6 bases sitting between them. There are 15 residues in the CDR3. Germline values: CDR1 MNHEY, CDR2 SMNVEV (reference sequence). CDR3 protein: CASSFGSSYNSPLHF. DNA of the CDR3: TGTGCCAGCAGTTTTGGGAGCTCCTATAATTCACCCCTCCACTTT.

This clonotype showed up just a few times. The chain has TRBV12-3 or TRBV12-4 and TRBJ2-7; D call uncertain. Trimming pared 8 bases from V and 4 bases from J, leaving 15 bases between. The CDR3 loop spans 13 amino acids. The CDR3 coding sequence is TGTGCCAGCTCCCTTGGGAATGAGTACGAGCAGTACGTC. Translated, it gives CASSLGNEYEQYV.

This clonotype was detected a few times. The chain employs TRBV11-2 and TRBJ2-2; maybe TRBD2 (5 bases). In germline, CDR1 is SGHAT, CDR2 FQNNGV. This CDR3 region has 15 residues. V dropped 5 bases and J dropped 1 base, with 11 bases sitting between them. CDR3 region: CASSIGRGNTGELFF. As DNA, the CDR3 is TGTGCCAGCAGCATTGGACGGGGGAACACCGGGGAGCTGTTTTTT.

This clonotype was counted only a few times. The junction and the germline gene differ at one end; a read error may be behind it. The rearrangement uses TRBV11-2 and TRBJ2-1; TRBD2 agrees at 10 bases. The CDR3 has 17 residues. Germline loops: CDR1 SGHAT, CDR2 FQNNGV. As DNA, the CDR3 is TGTGCCAACAGCTTAGCCGGAAGGCTAGCGGGGGTGGATGAGCAGTTCTTC. This gives the protein CANSLAGRLAGVDEQFF.

This clonotype was observed a handful of times. The chain is built from TRBV3-1 and TRBJ1-4; D remains ambiguous. Germline V lookup: CDR1 LGHDT, CDR2 YNNKEL (reference sequence). Trimming took 0 bases from V and 8 from J, leaving 7 bases between them. The CDR3 covers 13 residues. This chain's CDR3 is CASSQELAEKLFF. The CDR3 region has the DNA TGTGCCAGCAGCCAAGAATTAGCCGAAAAACTGTTTTTT.

The CDR3 reads CASSLFGELFF. Written as DNA, the CDR3 is TGTGCCAGCAGTCTTTTCGGGGAGCTGTTTTTT. The chain uses TRBV12-3 or TRBV12-4 and TRBJ2-2; D unresolved. V was pared by 5 bases and J by 7 bases, with 5 bases between. The CDR3 is made up of 11 amino acids.

The chain uses TRBV9 and TRBJ2-4; TRBD1 matches 8 bases. CDR1 and CDR2 from the germline V gene are SGDLS and YYNGEE. The CDR3 is made up of 14 amino acids. V lost 0 bases, J lost 7 bases, and 3 bases stayed unmatched. CDR3 nucleotide sequence: TGTGCCAGCAGCGTAGGGACAGGGAGGAACATTCAGTACTTC. Translation: CASSVGTGRNIQYF.

The chain links TRBV29-1 to TRBJ2-1; tentatively, D is TRBD2 (5 bases). Germline CDR1 SQVTM, CDR2 ANQGSEA. This CDR3 is 13 amino acids long. Trimming took 4 bases from V and 6 from J, leaving 13 bases between them. The CDR3 reads CSVGVALANEQFF. As DNA, the CDR3 is TGCAGCGTTGGGGTAGCGCTAGCCAATGAGCAGTTCTTC.

This chain connects TRBV27 to TRBJ2-4; 8 positions agree with TRBD1. Looked up from germline, CDR1 is MNHEY and CDR2 is SMNVEV (reference sequence). The CDR3 contains 17 residues. J lost 0 bases, V lost 3 bases, and 7 bases had no gene match. The CDR3 bases are TGTGCCAGCAGTTTCGACAGGGGAGAGGTAGCCAAAAACATTCAGTACTTC. It encodes CASSFDRGEVAKNIQYF.

The table lists this clonotype with many counts. V usage is TRBV20-1 and J usage is TRBJ2-5; tentative D call: TRBD1 (6 bases). Trimming took off 1 base at V and 2 bases at J, with 8 bases between the two ends. The CDR3 covers 13 residues. From germline, CDR1 is DFQATT and CDR2 SNEGSKA (reference sequence). CDR3 in amino acids: CSARVGGQETQYF. The CDR3 DNA is TGCAGTGCTAGAGTAGGGGGACAAGAGACCCAGTACTTC.

The genes are TRBV11-2 and TRBJ2-1, with 14 bases that match TRBD2. The J call is in doubt because the DNA end fits TRBJ2-5 better. CDR1 is SGHAT, CDR2 FQNNGV, per germline. The CDR3 has 16 amino acids. Here the CDR3 reads CASNRLTSGGAETQYF. The CDR3 coding sequence is TGTGCCAGCAACCGTCTGACTAGCGGGGGGGCGGAGACCCAGTACTTC.

The gene calls are TRBV6-1 and TRBJ2-3, with 7 bases identical to TRBD2. Germline CDR1 reads MNHNS; CDR2 reads SASEGT. This CDR3 comprises 16 residues. The V and J ends lost 7 bases and 2 bases, in that order; junction bases with no gene match: 12. This chain's CDR3 is CASTSYAGVYTDTQYF. Here the CDR3 DNA reads TGTGCCAGCACGAGTTACGCGGGGGTGTACACAGATACGCAGTATTTT.